The 18 T cell receptor beta chains below come from one sample, sequenced in a study of radiation and T cells in renal cell carcinoma. Time point: baseline pretreatment blood. Treatment described: 15 Gy SBRT to primary tumor, nephrectomy 4 weeks later. Clones were read by immunoSEQ multiplex PCR, and TCRdb kept only the in-frame ones, dropping some. The sample holds 150,000 or so clones; about 87% are singletons and the top ten take about 4.3%. Material: blood, obtained from a patient whose treatment included radiotherapy and nephrectomy. The receptors originated from a woman aged 70 to 79 with renal cell carcinoma.

V usage is TRBV7-8 and J usage is TRBJ2-7; the D is unclear. The CDR3 consists of 11 residues. The germline V gene has CDR1 SGHVS and CDR2 FQNEAQ. V was trimmed by 5 bases and J by 1 base, leaving 3 bases between them. Here the CDR3 DNA reads TGTGCCAGCAGCCCATCCTACGAGCAGTACTTC. As protein: CASSPSYEQYF.

This chain uses TRBV15 with TRBJ1-1; D remains ambiguous. Trimming cost V 0 bases and J 1 base, with 9 bases left between them. The CDR3 contains 15 residues. CDR1 and CDR2 (germline): LNHNV, YYDKDF (reference sequence). CDR3 protein: CATSRDRTENTEAFF. The CDR3 region has the DNA TGTGCCACCAGCAGAGATAGAACGGAGAACACTGAAGCTTTCTTT.

The chain is built from TRBV29-1 and TRBJ1-1, with a weak D call TRBD1 (5 bases). Germline CDR1 reads SQVTM; CDR2 reads ANQGSEA. The CDR3 runs to 13 residues. The CDR3 coding sequence is TGCACCTTGGGGGGGGGAACGAACACTGAAGCTTTCTTT. Translation gives CTLGGGTNTEAFF.

The chain recombines TRBV7-9 with TRBJ1-3; the D is unclear. The CDR3 totals 15 residues. The germline V gene has CDR1 SEHNR and CDR2 FQNEAQ (reference sequence). The V and J ends lost 1 base and 0 bases respectively, with 7 bases between them. The CDR3 bases are TGTGCCAGCAGCTTAGACAACCTCTCTGGAAACACCATATATTTT. This sequence encodes CASSLDNLSGNTIYF.

The chain uses TRBV6-5 and TRBJ1-3; tentatively, D is TRBD1 (6 bases). Between the trimmed V and J ends, which lost 6 bases and 1 base, there was a span of 13 bases. Germline CDR1 is MNHEY and CDR2 is SVGAGI. CDR3 length: 15 residues. CDR3 coding DNA: TGTGCCAGCAGCCCCCAGGGGCTATCTGGAAACACCATATATTTT. It translates to CASSPQGLSGNTIYF.

The chain has TRBV19 and TRBJ2-7, with TRBD2 identical over 13 bases. Germline V gene sequence: CDR1 LNHDA, CDR2 SQIVND (reference sequence). The V gene end was trimmed by 4 bases and the J gene end by 0 bases; junction bases not matched to a gene: 9. The CDR3 covers 18 residues. The DNA of the CDR3 is TGTGCCAGTAGTACCGGGACTAGCGGGGCGGTTAGCTCCTACGAGCAGTACTTC. Its protein product is CASSTGTSGAVSSYEQYF.

This sequence joins TRBV7-2 and TRBJ2-7, with TRBD1 matching over 7 bases. V lost 2 bases, J lost 3 bases, and 7 bases stayed unmatched. The CDR3 length is 15 residues. Germline values: CDR1 SGHTA, CDR2 FQGNSA. Here the CDR3 DNA reads TGTGCCAGCAGCTTAAGGGACAGACCTAACTACGAGCAGTACTTC. It yields the protein CASSLRDRPNYEQYF.

The J gene is TRBJ2-1, the V gene TRBV19; D is perhaps TRBD2 (6 bases). This CDR3 is 11 amino acids long. The V gene lost 7 bases and the J gene lost 6 bases, with 7 bases spanning the gap. The germline CDR1 and CDR2 sequences are LNHDA and SQIVND (reference sequence). CDR3 loop: CASTGGNEQFF. DNA of the CDR3: TGTGCCAGTACCGGGGGCAATGAGCAGTTCTTC.

The chain combines TRBV4-2 with TRBJ1-4; the D is unclear. The V and J ends lost 3 bases and 7 bases respectively, with 12 bases between them. The CDR3 is 14 amino acids. Per the germline V gene, CDR1 is LGHNA and CDR2 is YNFKEQ. The CDR3 protein is CASSQGVVREKLFF. In DNA, the CDR3 is TGTGCCAGCAGCCAGGGAGTGGTTCGTGAAAAACTGTTTTTT.

This chain links TRBV7-2 with TRBJ1-2; no clear D gene. The germline gives CDR1 SGHTA, CDR2 FQGNSA. Trimming shortened V by 0 bases and J by 6 bases, and 11 bases separated the two germline ends. This CDR3 is 14 amino acids long. The CDR3: CASSLAFGGNGYTF. CDR3 nucleotide sequence: TGTGCCAGCAGCTTAGCGTTCGGAGGGAATGGCTACACCTTC.

This chain connects TRBV7-6 to TRBJ2-7; no reliable D call. The CDR3 is made up of 14 amino acids. The ends were cut back, 5 bases at V and 5 bases at J, with 16 bases in the middle. Germline assignment: CDR1 SGHVS and CDR2 FNYEAQ. Here the CDR3 DNA reads TGTGCCAGCAGCGAGACCTTACTTCGGAACGAGCAGTACTTC. Encoded protein: CASSETLLRNEQYF.

V usage is TRBV7-9 and J usage is TRBJ2-2; D ambiguous. Per germline, CDR1 SEHNR and CDR2 FQNEAQ (reference sequence). The V end was cut by 1 base, the J end by 6 bases, with 9 bases between. This CDR3 comprises 14 residues. The CDR3 bases are TGTGCCAGCAGCTTAGACGTCGCGTCCGGGGAGCTGTTTTTT. The encoded protein is CASSLDVASGELFF.

CDR3 sequence (DNA): TGTGCCAGCAGGCGTACGACAGGGGATGATGAAAAACTGTTTTTT. This translates into CASRRTTGDDEKLFF. The V and J genes are TRBV13 and TRBJ1-4; 8 bases line up with TRBD1. Germline assignment: CDR1 PRHDT and CDR2 FYEKMQ (reference sequence). The CDR3 covers 15 residues. J lost 6 bases, V lost 6 bases, and 9 bases had no gene match. The full variable domain, its missing parts supplied by reference TRBV13 and TRBJ1-4, is AAGVIQSPRHLIKEKRETATLKCYPIPRHDTVYWYQQGPGQDPQFLISFYEKMQSDKGSIPDRFSAQQFSDYHSELNMSSLELGDSALYFCASRRTTGDDEKLFFGSGTQLSVL.

This rearrangement joins TRBV5-5 to TRBJ1-6; possible D gene TRBD1, 5 bases. The germline V and J ends were trimmed by 0 bases and 0 bases, with 19 bases remaining between them. CDR1 SGHKS and CDR2 YYEKEE come from the germline V gene (reference sequence). The CDR3 has 20 residues. CDR3 nucleotides: TGTGCCAGCAGCTTGGTTGGTGGGACTCAAAAGAGCTCCTATAATTCACCCCTCCACTTT. Translation: CASSLVGGTQKSSYNSPLHF. Looking up the rest from reference TRBV5-5 and TRBJ1-6 gives the full variable domain: DAGVTQSPTHLIKTRGQQVTLRCSPISGHKSVSWYQQVLGQGPQFIFQYYEKEERGRGNFPDRFSARQFPNYSSELNVNALLLGDSALYLCASSLVGGTQKSSYNSPLHFGNGTRLTVT.

A few counts support this clone. This rearrangement joins TRBV5-1 to TRBJ1-1; D is unresolved. There are 13 residues in the CDR3. V gave up 4 bases and J gave up 4 bases, with 11 bases separating them. Germline CDR1 reads SGHRS; CDR2 reads YFSETQ. CDR3 DNA: TGCGCCAGCAGCCCGTTTGGACGCACTGAAGCTTTCTTT. Protein: CASSPFGRTEAFF.

The CDR3 loop reads CASSMNGKVYEQYF. Here the CDR3 DNA reads TGTGCCAGTAGTATGAATGGGAAGGTGTACGAGCAGTACTTC. The V call is TRBV19, the J call TRBJ2-7; no clear D. This CDR3 is 14 amino acids long. The V end was cut by 3 bases, the J end by 4 bases, with 13 bases between. Per germline, CDR1 LNHDA and CDR2 SQIVND (reference sequence).

The genes are TRBV30 and TRBJ1-5, with TRBD1 identical over 8 bases. CDR1 GTSNPN and CDR2 SVGIG come from the germline V gene (reference sequence). The CDR3 is 15 amino acids. V shed 0 bases and J 7 bases; nucleotides not matched to a gene: 8. CDR3 in amino acids: CAWSVQVTGGQPQHF. The CDR3 DNA reads as TGTGCCTGGAGTGTACAGGTAACAGGGGGACAGCCCCAGCATTTT.

This chain links TRBV5-1 with TRBJ1-1; perhaps TRBD1 as D (5 bases). From germline, CDR1 is SGHRS and CDR2 YFSETQ. V was trimmed by 4 bases and J by 3 bases, leaving 13 bases between them. The length of the CDR3 is 14 residues. This chain's CDR3 is CASSQRGIDTEAFF. The CDR3 DNA is TGCGCCAGCAGCCAACGGGGGATAGACACTGAAGCTTTCTTT. Filled out from reference TRBV5-1 and TRBJ1-1, the complete variable domain reads KAGVTQTPRYLIKTRGQQVTLSCSPISGHRSVSWYQQTPGQGLQFLFEYFSETQRNKGNFPGRFSGRQFSNSRSEMNVSTLELGDSALYLCASSQRGIDTEAFFGQGTRLTVV.